The clone carrying this TCR beta chain shows up as medium-sized (0.01 to 0.1%) by frequency. About 39,000 genome equivalents of blood DNA were amplified for TRB. TRB rearrangements were amplified by touch-down multiplex PCR with mixed TRB-A/B primers. TCRdb re-called the multiplex PCR reads; every CDR3 protein appears as one record, without DNA. This repertoire includes some 15,000 distinct CDR3 sequences. The data were taken from a study of T cell clusters in autoimmune cytopenias. A further study also used this sample, focusing on T cell repertoires in aging, cancer and after chemotherapy. This second study notes: In healthy donors, age-related TCR diversity loss mainly reflected lost richness.

Sequences were obtained from peripheral blood. This sequence originates from a human donor in good health.

The CDR3 region is CASSHRVSTDTQYF. The rearrangement joins TRBV19 to TRBJ2-3; the TRBD1 assignment by TCRdb is unverifiable without DNA. The CDR3 sequence is 14 residues long. The germline V gene encodes CDR1 LNHDA and CDR2 SQIVND (reference sequence).